Sequencing of this T cell receptor beta chain was carried out in a study of T cell responses to AZD1222 COVID-19 vaccine. General study results and limits: The donor cohort was predominantly white British with a female majority, and clonal diversity may have been underestimated. Targeting of unmutated variant regions was reportedly seen in nearly half of spike-specific TCRs.

The length of the CDR3 is 15 residues. Germline CDR1 and CDR2: LNHDA and SQIVND (reference sequence). The V end lost 3 bases, the J end lost 5 bases, and 13 bases lay between the germline ends. The table came from immunoSEQ multiplex PCR; TCRdb's copy has only in-frame clones and leaves some out. The sample lists under 150,000 clones; 90% were seen once. This clone was observed once. Its antigen is currently unknown. This rearrangement joins TRBV19 to TRBJ1-4; D may be TRBD1 (5 bases). The origin of this receptor is an adult who received the AZD1222 COVID-19 vaccine. The sequenced sample was peripheral blood, obtained 28 days after the second AZD1222 dose. CDR3 loop: CASSIADRRNEKLFF. The CDR3 DNA reads as TGTGCCAGTAGTATCGCAGACAGAAGGAATGAAAAACTGTTTTTT.